This record looks at one T cell receptor beta chain sequence and its context. Antigen unknown. This entry belongs to a study of identical twins. The study, taken as a whole, reports: Whereas memory repertoires showed no such difference, abundant cord blood beta clonotypes carried fewer insertions. The degree of excess twin sharing was weaker in beta out-of-frame sequences. There was an excess of low generation probability in the out-of-frame alpha sequences that twins shared.

TCRdb fed the 5' RACE reads into MiXCR, producing one record per CDR3 protein. The sample records approximately 550,000 distinct CDR3 sequences, approximately 20% being singletons. Germline CDR1 SNHLY, CDR2 FYNNEI. V was pared by 4 bases and J by 0 bases, with 13 bases between. The length of the CDR3 is 16 residues. This same sample was also part of a study on yellow fever vaccine responses in identical twins.

The V and J genes are TRBV2 and TRBJ2-1; no definite D call. The specimen sequenced was CD4+ T cells sorted from blood. This receptor was identified in a young woman in good health. CDR3 protein: CASSVSSSSSYNEQFF. CDR3 DNA sequence: TGTGCCAGCAGTGTGAGCAGTTCTAGCTCCTACAATGAGCAGTTCTTC.